The rows below give T cell receptor beta chains drawn from one sample of a study of blood T cells in healthy people across ages. TCRdb re-called the 5' RACE reads through MiXCR, storing one row per CDR3 protein. This table holds under 2 million distinct CDR3 sequences, about 35% found once. Material: blood. The receptors derive from a woman in her 30s in good health. CDR3s include the opening cysteine and the closing phenylalanine or tryptophan. A D gene is named only where the DNA matches it firmly. The size field is filled for only some rows; it gives once, few, many or a size class.

len: 14; j_gene: TRBJ2-7; d_gene: .; abundance: .; v_gene: TRBV20-1; CDR3nt: TGCAGTGCCAAACCCCCATCAACCGGCTACGAGCAGTACTTC; CDR3aa: CSAKPPSTGYEQYF
len: 16; j_gene: TRBJ2-3; d_gene: TRBD2; abundance: .; v_gene: TRBV2; CDR3nt: TGTGCCAGCAGTGGGGTCCTAGCGGCCTCCACAGATACGCAGTATTTT; CDR3aa: CASSGVLAASTDTQYF
len: 14; j_gene: TRBJ2-4; d_gene: .; abundance: .; v_gene: TRBV28; CDR3nt: TGTGCCAGCAGTTCCCGAGCGGACAAAGACATTCAGTACTTC; CDR3aa: CASSSRADKDIQYF
len: 15; j_gene: TRBJ1-4; d_gene: TRBD1; abundance: .; v_gene: TRBV7-6; CDR3nt: TGTGCCTGCAGCGCGAACAGGGGTATAAGTGAAAAACTGTTTTTT; CDR3aa: CACSANRGISEKLFF
len: 13; j_gene: TRBJ2-7; d_gene: TRBD1; abundance: .; v_gene: TRBV30; CDR3nt: TGTGCCTGGAGAGGGACAGGGGGCAACGAGCAGTACTTC; CDR3aa: CAWRGTGGNEQYF
len: 16; j_gene: TRBJ2-1; d_gene: TRBD2; abundance: .; v_gene: TRBV7-3; CDR3nt: TGTGCCAGCAGCTCATCGCCGGGACTAGCGGGAAATGAGCAGTTCTTC; CDR3aa: CASSSSPGLAGNEQFF
len: 15; j_gene: TRBJ1-4; d_gene: .; abundance: .; v_gene: TRBV5-1; CDR3nt: TGCGCCAGCGCCGAGGGAGGGACAACTAATGAAAAACTGTTTTTT; CDR3aa: CASAEGGTTNEKLFF
len: 16; j_gene: TRBJ2-3; d_gene: TRBD1; abundance: .; v_gene: TRBV4-2; CDR3nt: TGTGCCAGCAGCCCCGGCGGACAGGGGGCTTCGGATACGCAGTATTTT; CDR3aa: CASSPGGQGASDTQYF
len: 16; j_gene: TRBJ1-2; d_gene: .; abundance: few; v_gene: TRBV4-1; CDR3nt: TGCGCCAGCAGCCACCCGGAGGGGGACCCAAACTATGGCTACACCTTC; CDR3aa: CASSHPEGDPNYGYTF
len: 18; j_gene: TRBJ2-2; d_gene: TRBD2; abundance: .; v_gene: TRBV4-2; CDR3nt: TGTGCCAGCAGACAAGTCTCCGGGACTAGCGGGGCCACCGGGGAGCTGTTTTTT; CDR3aa: CASRQVSGTSGATGELFF
len: 14; j_gene: TRBJ1-5; d_gene: .; abundance: .; v_gene: TRBV6-2/TRBV6-3; CDR3nt: TGTGCCAGCAGTGACCGTTTGGGCAATCAGCCCCAGCATTTT; CDR3aa: CASSDRLGNQPQHF
len: 13; j_gene: TRBJ1-2; d_gene: .; abundance: few; v_gene: TRBV6-1; CDR3nt: TGTGCCAGCAGTGAAGCCCAGGTGGTCGGCTACACCTTC; CDR3aa: CASSEAQVVGYTF
len: 16; j_gene: TRBJ2-7; d_gene: .; abundance: few; v_gene: TRBV25-1; CDR3nt: TGTGCCAGCAGCGCCCCCACGACTAGAAGGGTCTACGAGCAGTACTTC; CDR3aa: CASSAPTTRRVYEQYF
len: 14; j_gene: TRBJ2-7; d_gene: .; abundance: .; v_gene: TRBV4-1; CDR3nt: TGCGCCAGCAGCCAGTCCCCCACACCAGTGGAGCAGTACTTC; CDR3aa: CASSQSPTPVEQYF
len: 17; j_gene: TRBJ2-1; d_gene: TRBD2; abundance: .; v_gene: TRBV20-1; CDR3nt: TGCAGTGCTCTAACATCCCCGGCTAGCGGGAACTACAATGAGCAGTTCTTC; CDR3aa: CSALTSPASGNYNEQFF
len: 15; j_gene: TRBJ2-3; d_gene: .; abundance: .; v_gene: TRBV19; CDR3nt: TGTGCCAGTAGTATATCCAGGCCCGGCACAGATACGCAGTATTTT; CDR3aa: CASSISRPGTDTQYF
len: 14; j_gene: TRBJ2-7; d_gene: .; abundance: .; v_gene: TRBV4-2; CDR3nt: TGTGCCAGCAGCCAAGGGGCTGCTACCTACGAGCAGTACTTC; CDR3aa: CASSQGAATYEQYF
len: 16; j_gene: TRBJ2-7; d_gene: TRBD2; abundance: .; v_gene: TRBV11-2; CDR3nt: TGTGCCAGCAGCCTACCAGGACTAGTGGGAACCTACGAGCAGTACTTC; CDR3aa: CASSLPGLVGTYEQYF
len: 14; j_gene: TRBJ1-2; d_gene: .; abundance: .; v_gene: TRBV20-1; CDR3nt: TGCAGTGCTAGAATGGGGAGCACTAACTATGGCTACACCTTC; CDR3aa: CSARMGSTNYGYTF
len: 15; j_gene: TRBJ1-2; d_gene: .; abundance: .; v_gene: TRBV3-1; CDR3nt: TGTGCCAGCAGCCTCCGGGACCCCTGGGACTATGGCTACACCTTC; CDR3aa: CASSLRDPWDYGYTF
len: 13; j_gene: TRBJ1-1; d_gene: .; abundance: few; v_gene: TRBV20-1; CDR3nt: TGCAGTGCTACGCAGATAACTGGTTCGGTCGCTTTCTTT; CDR3aa: CSATQITGSVAFF
len: 11; j_gene: TRBJ2-5; d_gene: .; abundance: .; v_gene: TRBV19; CDR3nt: TGTGCCAGTATTGGGGGTAAGACCCAGTACTTC; CDR3aa: CASIGGKTQYF
len: 16; j_gene: TRBJ2-2; d_gene: TRBD2; abundance: few; v_gene: TRBV5-1; CDR3nt: TGCGCCAGCAGCTATATAGCGGGAGCGGAAACCGGGGAGCTGTTTTTT; CDR3aa: CASSYIAGAETGELFF
len: 13; j_gene: TRBJ2-1; d_gene: .; abundance: few; v_gene: TRBV6-2/TRBV6-3; CDR3nt: TGTGCCAGCAGTTGGGTCCTTTTAAATGAGCAGTTCTTC; CDR3aa: CASSWVLLNEQFF
len: 15; j_gene: TRBJ2-1; d_gene: .; abundance: .; v_gene: TRBV2; CDR3nt: TGTGCCAGCAGTGAAGGGCCAGGGGAGTACAATGAGCAGTTCTTC; CDR3aa: CASSEGPGEYNEQFF
len: 15; j_gene: TRBJ2-7; d_gene: .; abundance: .; v_gene: TRBV11-2; CDR3nt: TGTGCCAGCAGCTTGGAGGGAGTGAGCTTCTACGAGCAGTACTTC; CDR3aa: CASSLEGVSFYEQYF
len: 14; j_gene: TRBJ2-7; d_gene: .; abundance: .; v_gene: TRBV12-3/TRBV12-4; CDR3nt: TGTGCCAGCAGTTTAGCGAGGGGCAGGTACGAGCAGTACTTC; CDR3aa: CASSLARGRYEQYF
len: 14; j_gene: TRBJ2-7; d_gene: .; abundance: .; v_gene: TRBV9; CDR3nt: TGTGCCAGCGGGGAAGACAGCTTCTCCTACGAGCAGTACTTC; CDR3aa: CASGEDSFSYEQYF
len: 13; j_gene: TRBJ2-5; d_gene: .; abundance: .; v_gene: TRBV27; CDR3nt: TGTGCCAGCAGACCAAGCGGGCGCGAGACCCAGTACTTC; CDR3aa: CASRPSGRETQYF
len: 14; j_gene: TRBJ2-3; d_gene: .; abundance: .; v_gene: TRBV18; CDR3nt: TGTGCCAGCTCACCAAACCCAGGGGCAGATACGCAGTATTTT; CDR3aa: CASSPNPGADTQYF
len: 14; j_gene: TRBJ2-3; d_gene: .; abundance: few; v_gene: TRBV2; CDR3nt: TGTGCCAGCAGTGAACTGGGGGCTGGGGATACGCAGTATTTT; CDR3aa: CASSELGAGDTQYF
len: 15; j_gene: TRBJ2-7; d_gene: TRBD1; abundance: many; v_gene: TRBV20-1; CDR3nt: TGCAGTGCTAGGGAATTTAGACAGGGAACCTACGAGCAGTACTTC; CDR3aa: CSAREFRQGTYEQYF
len: 16; j_gene: TRBJ1-1; d_gene: .; abundance: few; v_gene: TRBV2; CDR3nt: TGTGCCAGCAGCCCCAAACTAGGGGCGGTGAACACTGAAGCTTTCTTT; CDR3aa: CASSPKLGAVNTEAFF
len: 13; j_gene: TRBJ2-6; d_gene: .; abundance: .; v_gene: TRBV12-3/TRBV12-4; CDR3nt: TGTGCCAGCAGCCGTGCCGGGGCCAACGTCCTGACTTTC; CDR3aa: CASSRAGANVLTF
len: 11; j_gene: TRBJ2-7; d_gene: .; abundance: few; v_gene: TRBV4-1; CDR3nt: TGCGCCAGCAGCCTCAGAAGCGAGCAGTACTTC; CDR3aa: CASSLRSEQYF
len: 14; j_gene: TRBJ2-5; d_gene: .; abundance: few; v_gene: TRBV20-1; CDR3nt: TGCAGTGCTAGAGACCCCCAGATAGGAGAGACCCAGTACTTC; CDR3aa: CSARDPQIGETQYF
len: 14; j_gene: TRBJ2-7; d_gene: .; abundance: .; v_gene: TRBV5-1; CDR3nt: TGCGCCAGCAGCCTGTCGGACATAACCTACGAGCAGTACTTC; CDR3aa: CASSLSDITYEQYF
len: 17; j_gene: TRBJ2-3; d_gene: TRBD2; abundance: .; v_gene: TRBV4-1; CDR3nt: TGCGCCAGCAGCCAGGGCGCGGGAGCGCGGATCACAGATACGCAGTATTTT; CDR3aa: CASSQGAGARITDTQYF
len: 12; j_gene: TRBJ1-6; d_gene: TRBD1; abundance: few; v_gene: TRBV12-3/TRBV12-4; CDR3nt: TGTGCCAGCAGCCCGACAGGGGGGAACCTCCACTTT; CDR3aa: CASSPTGGNLHF
len: 15; j_gene: TRBJ2-7; d_gene: .; abundance: .; v_gene: TRBV3-1; CDR3nt: TGTGCCAGCAGCCAAGGGACTCTTACTTCCCACGAGCAGTACTTC; CDR3aa: CASSQGTLTSHEQYF
len: 14; j_gene: TRBJ2-3; d_gene: .; abundance: many; v_gene: TRBV28; CDR3nt: TGTGCCAGCAGTGCGACTACTAGCACAGATACGCAGTATTTT; CDR3aa: CASSATTSTDTQYF